Listed below are T cell receptor beta chains from one sample, sequenced in a study of cytomegalovirus exposure and HLA in healthy donors. The method was immunoSEQ multiplex PCR; TCRdb's version includes in-frame clones alone and lacks a portion of them. The sample holds about 76,000 clones, roughly 76% seen once. The sequenced sample consisted of PBMCs. The receptor set was obtained from a male donor in good health and CMV-seropositive. CDR3s leave out the opening cysteine and the closing phenylalanine or tryptophan. Each record gives: J gene, V gene, CDR3 protein.

J: TRBJ2-5; V: TRBV10-3; CDR3: AISEQGKETQY
J: TRBJ1-2; V: TRBV27; CDR3: ASSPTGISAGYGYT
J: TRBJ2-1; V: TRBV28; CDR3: ASSLGGVREQF
J: TRBJ2-5; V: TRBV7-8; CDR3: ASSARNRFQETQY
J: TRBJ2-2; V: TRBV7-9; CDR3: ASSLENFSGELF
J: TRBJ2-2; V: TRBV2; CDR3: ASSGQIINTGELF
J: TRBJ2-1; V: TRBV27; CDR3: ASSLIAGEPSIYNEQF
J: TRBJ2-7; V: TRBV15; CDR3: ATSSTQGGEQY
J: TRBJ2-1; V: TRBV10-1; CDR3: ASIKTSGRSYNEQF
J: TRBJ1-2; V: TRBV28; CDR3: ATPLGPGASGGYT
J: TRBJ2-3; V: TRBV5-4; CDR3: ASSLGLAGSTDTQY
J: TRBJ2-2; V: TRBV30; CDR3: AWSILAGAAGELF
J: TRBJ2-7; V: TRBV29-1; CDR3: SARDRGDAYEQY
J: TRBJ2-2; V: TRBV23-1; CDR3: ASSQQVTSGGASGELF
J: TRBJ2-3; V: TRBV21-1; CDR3: ASSCRQVFADTQY
J: TRBJ1-2; V: TRBV4-1; CDR3: ASSQDPLGGVGGYT
J: TRBJ2-2; V: TRBV10-2; CDR3: ASRNLGGTGELF
J: TRBJ2-7; V: TRBV5-1; CDR3: ASSNGTGVYEQY
J: TRBJ1-5; V: TRBV6-5; CDR3: ASSEGQDPQPQH
J: TRBJ2-7; V: TRBV18; CDR3: ASSERQAYEQY
J: TRBJ1-4; V: TRBV18; CDR3: ASTQGAKTNEKLF
J: TRBJ2-7; V: TRBV4-2; CDR3: ASSQARLAGVDEQY
J: TRBJ2-7; V: TRBV18; CDR3: ASSPSLGQGNEQY
J: TRBJ1-5; V: TRBV2; CDR3: ASSDRVGNQPQH
J: TRBJ2-7; V: TRBV6-5; CDR3: ASSKDSLAYEQY
J: TRBJ2-1; V: TRBV18; CDR3: ASSPNSYNEQF
J: TRBJ1-4; V: TRBV27; CDR3: ASSFGTGGEKLF
J: TRBJ2-2; V: TRBV4-1; CDR3: ASSQGQRGPAGELF
J: TRBJ2-7; V: TRBV14; CDR3: ASSRTGTPYEQY
J: TRBJ2-3; V: TRBV2; CDR3: ASSEQISVADTQY
J: TRBJ2-1; V: TRBV9; CDR3: ASSLLAFSYNEQF
J: TRBJ2-1; V: TRBV10-3; CDR3: AISERLAASSYNEQF
J: TRBJ2-1; V: TRBV9; CDR3: ASSRYRDRAYDEQF
J: TRBJ2-7; V: TRBV6-5; CDR3: ASRKGRGYEQY
J: TRBJ1-1; V: TRBV19; CDR3: ASSMEGGDNTEAF
J: TRBJ1-5; V: TRBV28; CDR3: ASTAEAGRNQPQH
J: TRBJ2-3; V: TRBV9; CDR3: ASSVALAGVDTQY
J: TRBJ2-1; V: TRBV12-5; CDR3: ASGSPGTSAHNEQF
J: TRBJ1-2; V: TRBV19; CDR3: ASTPGTGNYGYT
J: TRBJ2-1; V: TRBV2; CDR3: ASSQGAHNEQF
J: TRBJ2-3; V: TRBV19; CDR3: ASSIQLAGVTDTQY
J: TRBJ1-5; V: TRBV19; CDR3: ASSDGQGGSNQPQH
J: TRBJ1-1; V: TRBV9; CDR3: ASRDGGSIGNTEAF
J: TRBJ2-1; V: TRBV9; CDR3: ASSPSVGRSTYNEQF
J: TRBJ1-4; V: TRBV2; CDR3: ASGRTGEGEKLF
J: TRBJ1-1; V: TRBV28; CDR3: ASRSGGAGTEAF
J: TRBJ1-6; V: TRBV28; CDR3: ASKGGTNSPLH
J: TRBJ2-3; V: TRBV30; CDR3: AWSTGLAGGPVGTDTQY
J: TRBJ1-1; V: TRBV7-3; CDR3: ASSLKPARGNTNTEAF
J: TRBJ1-2; V: TRBV18; CDR3: ASSPPVISYGYT
J: TRBJ1-2; V: TRBV6-5; CDR3: ASSEHRKPMGYT
J: TRBJ2-7; V: TRBV2; CDR3: ASSDPGTRSYEQY
J: TRBJ2-1; V: TRBV30; CDR3: ACTSGNTLGEQF
J: TRBJ2-7; V: TRBV27; CDR3: ASSSGTGYEQY
J: TRBJ1-1; V: TRBV7-6; CDR3: ASSLHPMNTEAF
J: TRBJ2-2; V: TRBV5-4; CDR3: APTDTGELF
J: TRBJ2-7; V: TRBV7-9; CDR3: ASSLGDNTYEQY